The 3 T cell receptor beta chains in this list originate from one sample, sequenced in a study of blood T cells in healthy people across ages. Sample-barcoded 5' priming and a J-beta primer mix drove a second PCR of about 6 to 11 cycles. Using its own MiXCR run on the 5' RACE reads, TCRdb lists one record per CDR3 protein. The data show about 290,000 distinct CDR3 sequences, 25% to 30% seen once. Material: blood. These receptors were obtained from a woman between 70 and 85 years old in good health.

The chain employs TRBV5-5 and TRBJ2-4; D unclear. V lost 2 bases to trimming and J lost 0 bases, with 6 bases between them. Germline V gene data show CDR1 as SGHKS and CDR2 as YYEKEE (reference sequence). The CDR3 has 14 residues. In DNA form, the CDR3 reads TGTGCCAGCAGCTTCGGAGTAGCCAAAAACATTCAGTACTTC. As protein: CASSFGVAKNIQYF.

This clonotype has a single count. The gene calls are TRBV29-1 and TRBJ1-2; D is possibly TRBD1 (5 bases). This CDR3 has 11 residues. Deletions cut 3 bases from V and 5 bases from J, with 7 bases between. The germline V gene has CDR1 SQVTM and CDR2 ANQGSEA. The CDR3 loop reads CSVEGLYGYTF. Written as DNA, the CDR3 is TGCAGCGTTGAGGGGCTATATGGCTACACCTTC.

This clonotype has just a few counts. This chain joins TRBV10-3 and TRBJ2-5; a weak D match, TRBD2 (6 bases). CDR1 ENHRY and CDR2 SYGVKD come from the germline V gene. There are 14 residues in the CDR3. V lost 7 bases and J 4 bases, leaving 16 bases between the germline ends. DNA of the CDR3: TGTGCCATCAAGGATGTTGGGGGGAGAGAGACCCAGTACTTC. Protein product: CAIKDVGGRETQYF.